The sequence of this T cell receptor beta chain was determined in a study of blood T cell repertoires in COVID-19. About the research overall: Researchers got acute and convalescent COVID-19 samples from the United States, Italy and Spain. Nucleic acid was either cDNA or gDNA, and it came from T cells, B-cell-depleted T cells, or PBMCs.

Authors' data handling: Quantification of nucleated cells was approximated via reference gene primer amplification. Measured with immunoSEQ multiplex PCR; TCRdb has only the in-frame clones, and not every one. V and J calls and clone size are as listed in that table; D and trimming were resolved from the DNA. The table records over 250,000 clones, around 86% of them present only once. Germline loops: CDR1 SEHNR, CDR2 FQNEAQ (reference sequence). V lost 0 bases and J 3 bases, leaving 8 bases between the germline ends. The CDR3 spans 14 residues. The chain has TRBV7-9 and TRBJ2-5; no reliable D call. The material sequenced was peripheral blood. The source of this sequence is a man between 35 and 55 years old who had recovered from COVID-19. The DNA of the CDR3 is TGTGCCAGCAGCTTAGCGACGAGGAAAGAGACCCAGTACTTC. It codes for CASSLATRKETQYF.